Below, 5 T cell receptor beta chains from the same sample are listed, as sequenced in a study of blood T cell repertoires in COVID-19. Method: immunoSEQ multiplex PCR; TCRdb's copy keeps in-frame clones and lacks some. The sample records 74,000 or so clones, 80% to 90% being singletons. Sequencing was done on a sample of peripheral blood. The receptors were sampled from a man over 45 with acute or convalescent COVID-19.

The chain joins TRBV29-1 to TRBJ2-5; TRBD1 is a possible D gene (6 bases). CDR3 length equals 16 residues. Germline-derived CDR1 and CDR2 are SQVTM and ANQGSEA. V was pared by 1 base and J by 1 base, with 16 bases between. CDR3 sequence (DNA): TGCAGCGTTGAAGGCCTCGGCAGGGGTTCCCAAGAGACCCAGTACTTC. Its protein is CSVEGLGRGSQETQYF.

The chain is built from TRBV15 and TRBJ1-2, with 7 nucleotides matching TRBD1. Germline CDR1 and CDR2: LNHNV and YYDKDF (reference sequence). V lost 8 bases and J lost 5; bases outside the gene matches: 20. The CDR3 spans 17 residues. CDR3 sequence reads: CATGKVTGVGEGYGYTF. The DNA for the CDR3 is TGTGCCACCGGGAAGGTTACAGGGGTCGGAGAGGGATATGGCTACACCTTC. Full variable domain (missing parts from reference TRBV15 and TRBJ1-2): DAMVIQNPRYQVTQFGKPVTLSCSQTLNHNVMYWYQQKSSQAPKLLFHYYDKDFNNEADTPDNFQSRRPNTSFCFLDIRSPGLGDTAMYLCATGKVTGVGEGYGYTFGSGTRLTVV.

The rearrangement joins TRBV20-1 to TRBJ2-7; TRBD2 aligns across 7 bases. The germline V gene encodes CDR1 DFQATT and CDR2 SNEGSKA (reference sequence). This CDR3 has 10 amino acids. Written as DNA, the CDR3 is TGCACTAGCGGAAGCTACGAGCAGTACGTC. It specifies CTSGSYEQYV.

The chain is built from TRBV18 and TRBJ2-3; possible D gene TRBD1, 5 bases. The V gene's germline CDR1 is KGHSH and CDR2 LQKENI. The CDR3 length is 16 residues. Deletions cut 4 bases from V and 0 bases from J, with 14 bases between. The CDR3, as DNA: TGTGCCAGCTCACGACCCCGACAGTCCAGCACAGATACGCAGTATTTT. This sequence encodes CASSRPRQSSTDTQYF.

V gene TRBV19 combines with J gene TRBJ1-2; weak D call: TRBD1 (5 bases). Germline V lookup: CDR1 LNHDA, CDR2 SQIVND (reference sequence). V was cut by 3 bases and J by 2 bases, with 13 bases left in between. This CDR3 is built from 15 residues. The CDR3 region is CASSIGGVRNYGYTF. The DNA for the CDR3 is TGTGCCAGTAGTATTGGGGGGGTCCGGAACTATGGCTACACCTTC.